One sample yielded the 17 T cell receptor beta chains listed below, sequenced in a study of tumor-infiltrating lymphocytes in localized non-small cell lung cancer. Profiling relied on immunoSEQ multiplex PCR, and the TCRdb table lists in-frame clones only, not all of them. Among 10,000 to 15,000 clones, roughly 66% were seen once, and the ten largest hold about 11%. The specimen sequenced was uninvolved lung tissue not adjacent to the tumor. Receptors were obtained from a human donor with non-small cell lung cancer.

The gene calls are TRBV10-3 and TRBJ2-1; 10 bases line up with TRBD2. This CDR3 region has 14 residues. Germline CDR1 ENHRY, CDR2 SYGVKD. V lost 8 bases and J lost 5; bases outside the gene matches: 6. CDR3 residues: CAIGTSGTDNEQFF. The CDR3 region has the DNA TGTGCCATCGGCACTAGCGGGACCGACAATGAGCAGTTCTTC.

The CDR3 loop reads CASSPQRGLTDTQYF. The CDR3 bases are TGTGCCAGCAGTCCCCAGCGGGGACTCACAGATACGCAGTATTTT. V usage is TRBV27 and J usage is TRBJ2-3; 7 bases are shared with TRBD2. The CDR3 consists of 15 residues. V lost 5 bases and J lost 2; bases outside the gene matches: 7. The V gene's germline CDR1 is MNHEY and CDR2 SMNVEV (reference sequence).

The J gene is TRBJ2-3, the V gene TRBV11-3; TRBD1 or TRBD2 may be the D gene (5 bases each). V gave up 3 bases and J gave up 2 bases, with 12 bases separating them. The CDR3 length is 15 residues. Germline V gene data show CDR1 as SGHNT and CDR2 as YENEEA. In DNA, the CDR3 is TGTGCCAGCAGCTTTGGGGGTATGATCACAGATACGCAGTATTTT. Translated: CASSFGGMITDTQYF.

The table lists this clone with a few counts. The rearrangement links TRBV6-4 to TRBJ1-5; no clear D gene. This CDR3 region has 13 residues. The V end lost 4 bases, the J end lost 4 bases, and 8 bases lay between the germline ends. CDR1 and CDR2 from the germline V gene are MRHNA and SNTAGT. This CDR3 reads CASSVRENQPQHF. CDR3 nucleotides: TGTGCCAGCAGTGTAAGGGAAAATCAGCCCCAGCATTTT.

V is TRBV5-1 and J is TRBJ2-3, with 9 bases fitting TRBD2. The germline V gene encodes CDR1 SGHRS and CDR2 YFSETQ. J was trimmed by 4 bases and V by 0 bases; bases with no gene match: 3. CDR3 length: 15 residues. Written as DNA, the CDR3 is TGCGCCAGCAGCTTGGGCGGGGGGGGCGCAGATACGCAGTATTTT. Protein product: CASSLGGGGADTQYF.

The chain couples TRBV19 to TRBJ2-1, with 7 bases aligning to TRBD2. V shed 5 bases, J shed 4 bases, and the junction held 8 bases outside the gene matches. The CDR3 length is 15 residues. The V gene's germline CDR1 is LNHDA and CDR2 SQIVND (reference sequence). CDR3 DNA sequence: TGTGCCAGTAGTGCCTTCGGACTAGGGTACAATGAGCAGTTCTTC. Its protein is CASSAFGLGYNEQFF.

A few counts support this clone. The sample has other DNA sequences that encode this CDR3 too. The chain links TRBV15 to TRBJ1-1; D gene uncertain. CDR3 length: 13 amino acids. Trimming removed 0 bases at V and 0 bases at J, with 2 bases between. The germline CDR1 and CDR2 sequences are LNHNV and YYDKDF (reference sequence). This chain's CDR3 is CATSRELNTEAFF. DNA for the CDR3: TGTGCCACCAGCAGAGAGTTGAACACTGAAGCTTTCTTT.

The gene calls are TRBV7-8 and TRBJ2-7; unclear D gene. This CDR3 is built from 14 residues. Germline CDR1 reads SGHVS; CDR2 reads FQNEAQ. The V end lost 2 bases, the J end lost 2 bases, and 10 bases lay between the germline ends. The CDR3 DNA reads TGTGCCAGCAGCTTACTTTACAGAACCTACGAGCAGTACTTC. Protein: CASSLLYRTYEQYF.

The chain recombines TRBV27 with TRBJ1-5; D is possibly TRBD1 (5 bases). Trimming took 6 bases from V and 1 from J, leaving 10 bases between them. The CDR3 covers 14 residues. Germline V lookup: CDR1 MNHEY, CDR2 SMNVEV (reference sequence). CDR3 bases: TGTGCCAGCAGGACGGGGGGAAGCAATCAGCCCCAGCATTTT. Amino acid sequence: CASRTGGSNQPQHF.

The chain recombines TRBV21-1 with TRBJ2-7. TRBV21-1 counts as a pseudogene. The CDR3 spans 17 residues. The CDR3 loop reads CASSKDVPGKASNEQYF. The CDR3 region has the DNA TGTGCCAGCAGCAAAGACGTGCCTGGGAAAGCCTCCAACGAGCAGTACTTC.

This clone was seen a few times. The V and J genes are TRBV10-1 and TRBJ2-2; possibly TRBD2 for D (7 bases). Germline CDR1 and CDR2: WNHNN and SYGVQD (reference sequence). V shed 6 bases and J shed 0 bases, with 8 bases lying between them. This CDR3 is built from 14 residues. The CDR3 sequence: CASRRGPNTGELFF. The CDR3 DNA follows: TGCGCCAGCAGGCGGGGGCCGAACACCGGGGAGCTGTTTTTT.

This clone was counted a single time. The gene calls are TRBV25-1 and TRBJ1-2, with TRBD1 matching over 7 bases. The CDR3 loop spans 12 amino acids. Looked up from germline, CDR1 is MGHDK and CDR2 is SYGVNS. V shed 4 bases and J 5 bases; nucleotides not matched to a gene: 1. CDR3 in amino acids: CASSGGQYGYTF. In DNA form, the CDR3 reads TGTGCCAGCAGTGGGGGACAGTATGGCTACACCTTC.

Only a few counts were recorded for this clone. This chain joins TRBV7-2 and TRBJ2-2; 8 bases agree with TRBD2. The ends lost 0 bases at V and 2 bases at J; junction bases unmatched: 2. Germline CDR1 and CDR2: SGHTA and FQGNSA. The CDR3 loop spans 16 amino acids. Here the CDR3 DNA reads TGTGCCAGCAGCTTAGCCGGGGGGGGAAACACCGGGGAGCTGTTTTTT. It codes for CASSLAGGGNTGELFF.

The rearrangement uses TRBV4-1 and TRBJ2-7; 13 bases align to TRBD2. CDR3 length equals 15 residues. Germline V CDR1 and CDR2: MGHRA, YSYEKL. V shed 3 bases and J 2 bases; nucleotides not matched to a gene: 1. In nucleotides, the CDR3 is TGCGCCAGCAGCCAGGGGACTAGCGGGACCTACGAGCAGTACTTC. Translating it yields CASSQGTSGTYEQYF.

This chain joins TRBV28 and TRBJ1-2; D unclear. The germline V gene encodes CDR1 MDHEN and CDR2 SYDVKM. V was shortened by 3 bases and J by 1 base, with 6 bases between the two germline ends. The CDR3 totals 13 residues. This CDR3 reads CASSFQNNYGYTF. The CDR3 region has the DNA TGTGCCAGCAGTTTTCAAAATAACTATGGCTACACCTTC.

V is TRBV5-1 and J is TRBJ2-5; the match to TRBD1 covers 7 bases. The trim removed 0 bases at V and 0 bases at J, leaving 5 bases unmatched. CDR1 and CDR2 from the germline V gene are SGHRS and YFSETQ. The CDR3 has 16 residues. This chain's CDR3 is CASSLVGTDHQETQYF. CDR3 DNA: TGCGCCAGCAGCTTGGTAGGGACAGACCACCAAGAGACCCAGTACTTC.

This rearrangement joins TRBV10-3 to TRBJ2-7, with D possibly matching TRBD1 (5 bases). CDR1 is ENHRY, CDR2 SYGVKD, per germline. Trimming shortened V by 7 bases and J by 2 bases, and 12 bases separated the two germline ends. The CDR3 sequence is 13 residues long. The CDR3 DNA is TGTGCCATCAAACAGGTGTTCACCTACGAGCAGTACTTC. Its translation is CAIKQVFTYEQYF.